The 30 T cell receptor beta chains listed next were all sequenced from one sample in a study of cytomegalovirus exposure and HLA in healthy donors (dated by TCRdb to about 2017). Libraries were made using the immunoSEQ multiplex PCR assay. The source is immuneACCESS, and TCRdb retained only in-frame sequences with V and J called. Part of the clones is not carried over; for the studies checked, unresolved V genes explain less than half of this, and the remainder is unexplained. Within this sample are around 300,000 clones, with about nine tenths of them counted one time only. Together, the top ten hold approximately 1.1% of the sample. The specimen was PBMCs. Receptor source: a woman aged 25-40 years in good health and CMV-seropositive.

The chain combines TRBV6-5 with TRBJ1-6; TRBD1 is a possible D gene (5 bases). The CDR3 has 14 residues. V was pared by 7 bases and J by 6 bases, with 13 bases between. Germline-derived CDR1 and CDR2 are MNHEY and SVGAGI. The CDR3 protein is CASIADRVNSPLHF. CDR3 nucleotide sequence: TGTGCCAGCATCGCAGACAGAGTTAATTCACCCCTCCACTTT.

The gene calls are TRBV6-6 and TRBJ2-7; 8 bases agree with TRBD2. Looked up from germline, CDR1 is MNHNY and CDR2 is SVGAGI (reference sequence). The CDR3 extends over 15 amino acids. V lost 4 bases, J lost 5 bases, and 10 bases stayed unmatched. CDR3 sequence: CASSLGGLAPNEQYF. CDR3 DNA: TGTGCCAGCAGTTTAGGCGGACTAGCTCCCAACGAGCAGTACTTC.

This clone showed up just a few times. The chain uses TRBV18 and TRBJ2-7, with 7 bases fitting TRBD1. The CDR3 covers 16 residues. Germline assignment: CDR1 KGHSH and CDR2 LQKENI. The trim removed 3 bases at V and 0 bases at J, leaving 8 bases unmatched. The CDR3 nucleotides are TGTGCCAGCTCACCCCAAGGACAGGCAAGCTCCTACGAGCAGTACTTC. The encoded protein is CASSPQGQASSYEQYF.

This clone was counted only a few times. The V gene is TRBV2, the J gene TRBJ1-3; D is possibly TRBD1 (6 bases). Germline values: CDR1 SNHLY, CDR2 FYNNEI. V was trimmed by 3 bases and J by 3 bases, leaving 9 bases between them. The length of the CDR3 is 14 residues. The CDR3 protein is CASSDRGNGNTIYF. The CDR3 DNA reads TGTGCCAGCAGTGACAGGGGAAATGGAAACACCATATATTTT.

The CDR3 protein is CASMGGAHEKLFF. The CDR3 coding sequence is TGTGCCAGCATGGGCGGAGCCCATGAAAAACTGTTTTTT. The rearrangement joins TRBV6-1 to TRBJ1-4, with D hard to call. CDR3 length: 13 residues. V lost 7 bases and J lost 6, with 12 bases in between. Looked up from germline, CDR1 is MNHNS and CDR2 is SASEGT.

Details on this clone: In the same sample, other DNA sequences code for this CDR3. V usage is TRBV28 and J usage is TRBJ2-7; no reliable D call. Trimming pared 1 base from V and 1 base from J, leaving 2 bases between. The V gene's germline CDR1 is MDHEN and CDR2 SYDVKM. The CDR3 is made up of 12 amino acids. The CDR3 DNA reads TGTGCCAGCAGTTTATCTTCCTACGAGCAGTACTTC. Translation: CASSLSSYEQYF.

V usage is TRBV5-1 and J usage is TRBJ1-2, with 11 nucleotides matching TRBD1. Germline CDR1 is SGHRS and CDR2 is YFSETQ. Germline trimming cut 4 bases from V and 2 bases from J; bases unmatched to any gene: 4. The CDR3 has 15 residues. The CDR3 nucleotides are TGCGCCAGCAGCCCGGGACAGGGGGAAAACTATGGCTACACCTTC. It yields the protein CASSPGQGENYGYTF.

This clone was counted between two and nine times. The chain couples TRBV29-1 to TRBJ1-2; TRBD1 is a possible D gene (5 bases). V was pared by 4 bases and J by 2 bases, with 8 bases between. The V gene's germline CDR1 is SQVTM and CDR2 ANQGSEA. The CDR3 spans 12 residues. CDR3 amino acids: CSVGGENYGYTF. The CDR3 nucleotides are TGCAGCGTTGGGGGGGAAAACTATGGCTACACCTTC.

This clone was picked up a small number of times. The chain combines TRBV30 with TRBJ2-7; D is ambiguous. CDR1 GTSNPN and CDR2 SVGIG come from the germline V gene (reference sequence). The CDR3 sequence is 13 residues long. The ends were cut back, 1 base at V and 7 bases at J, with 14 bases in the middle. DNA of the CDR3: TGTGCCTGGAGTGAGTCTACCTACGGGGAGCAGTACTTC. Its protein product is CAWSESTYGEQYF. The variable domain in full, with the rest retrieved from reference TRBV30 and TRBJ2-7, is SQTIHQWPATLVQPVGSPLSLECTVEGTSNPNLYWYRQAAGRGLQLLFYSVGIGQISSEVPQNLSASRPQDRQFILSSKKLLLSDSGFYLCAWSESTYGEQYFGPGTRLTVT.

The chain links TRBV29-1 to TRBJ1-2; TRBD1 matches 8 bases. This CDR3 has 12 amino acids. CDR1 is SQVTM, CDR2 ANQGSEA, per germline. The V and J ends lost 4 bases and 5 bases, in that order; junction bases with no gene match: 3. CDR3 coding DNA: TGCAGCGTTGTCCACAGGGGGTATGGCTACACCTTC. This gives the protein CSVVHRGYGYTF.

The sample holds a few counts of this clone. The chain carries TRBV10-3 and TRBJ2-1; 9 nucleotides align to TRBD1. V was clipped by 8 bases and J by 5 bases; unmatched bases: 10. Germline V gene lookup returns CDR1 ENHRY and CDR2 SYGVKD. The CDR3 extends over 15 amino acids. CDR3 DNA sequence: TGTGCCATCGGGACAGGGAGAGGTATAGACAATGAGCAGTTCTTC. This gives the protein CAIGTGRGIDNEQFF.

The V gene is TRBV6-1, the J gene TRBJ1-6, with D perhaps matching TRBD1 (5 bases). This CDR3 has 18 residues. Germline loops: CDR1 MNHNS, CDR2 SASEGT. V was pared by 2 bases and J by 0 bases, with 14 bases between. The CDR3 region has the DNA TGTGCCAGCAGTGAAATAGACAGCGGAAACTCCTATAATTCACCCCTCCACTTT. As protein: CASSEIDSGNSYNSPLHF.

The chain couples TRBV7-2 to TRBJ1-6, with D unclear. The V end was cut by 0 bases, the J end by 10 bases, with 13 bases between. There are 15 residues in the CDR3. CDR1 is SGHTA and CDR2 is FQGNSA in the germline V gene. In DNA, the CDR3 is TGTGCCAGCAGCTTAGCCACAGCATGGAAATCACCCCTCCACTTT. It specifies CASSLATAWKSPLHF.

This clone has more than one count but fewer than ten. This chain connects TRBV11-2 to TRBJ1-1; D is unresolved. The CDR3 length is 13 residues. Germline V gene data show CDR1 as SGHAT and CDR2 as FQNNGV. Deletions cut 4 bases from V and 6 bases from J, with 12 bases between. The chain's CDR3 is CASSSIYRAEAFF. In DNA, the CDR3 is TGTGCCAGCAGCTCAATCTACCGGGCTGAAGCTTTCTTT.

The chain joins TRBV5-6 to TRBJ2-1; tentative D call: TRBD2 (6 bases). V gave up 4 bases and J gave up 10 bases, with 15 bases separating them. The CDR3 runs 13 residues. Per germline, CDR1 SGHDT and CDR2 YYEEEE. The CDR3 DNA sequence: TGTGCCAGCAGCGGGGAGGTAGACTTCGAGCAGTTCTTC. Protein sequence: CASSGEVDFEQFF. Combining the CDR3 with reference TRBV5-6 and TRBJ2-1 gives the whole variable domain DAGVTQSPTHLIKTRGQQVTLRCSPKSGHDTVSWYQQALGQGPQFIFQYYEEEERQRGNFPDRFSGHQFPNYSSELNVNALLLGDSALYLCASSGEVDFEQFFGPGTRLTVL.

The CDR3 nucleotides are TGCAGCGTTGGACTTCTGAACACCGGGGAGCTGTTTTTT. It encodes CSVGLLNTGELFF. The chain uses TRBV29-1 and TRBJ2-2; D is uncertain. With 4 bases removed from V and 1 base from J, the gap between germline ends came to 7 bases. The V gene's germline CDR1 is SQVTM and CDR2 ANQGSEA. The CDR3 is made up of 13 amino acids.

V gene TRBV7-8 combines with J gene TRBJ2-5, with 7 bases that match TRBD1. CDR1 is SGHVS, CDR2 FQNEAQ, per germline. The CDR3 sequence is 15 residues long. V lost 5 bases and J lost 4; bases outside the gene matches: 10. Here the CDR3 DNA reads TGTGCCAGCAGCCACAGACAGGGAAGGAGAGAGACCCAGTACTTC. It translates to CASSHRQGRRETQYF.

V usage is TRBV7-3 and J usage is TRBJ2-3; D gene uncertain. Germline V lookup: CDR1 SGHTA, CDR2 FQGTGA. This CDR3 spans 15 amino acids. V was pared by 2 bases and J by 0 bases, with 9 bases between. CDR3 DNA sequence: TGTGCCAGCAGCTTACAAGCAGTTAGCACAGATACGCAGTATTTT. It translates to CASSLQAVSTDTQYF. Full variable domain (remainder filled in from reference TRBV7-3 and TRBJ2-3): GAGVSQTPSNKVTEKGKYVELRCDPISGHTALYWYRQSLGQGPEFLIYFQGTGAADDSGLPNDRFFAVRPEGSVSTLKIQRTERGDSAVYLCASSLQAVSTDTQYFGPGTRLTVL.

The chain links TRBV9 to TRBJ2-7; 10 bases are a match to TRBD1. The CDR3 contains 16 residues. V was pared by 0 bases and J by 4 bases, with 7 bases of the junction left unmatched. Germline CDR1 is SGDLS and CDR2 is YYNGEE. CDR3 in DNA: TGTGCCAGCAGCGTAGGCCTAGGACAGGGGGAATACGAGCAGTACTTC. Its translation is CASSVGLGQGEYEQYF.

Only a few counts were recorded for this clone. The rearrangement joins TRBV28 to TRBJ2-1; D not certain. The CDR3 has 13 residues. V lost 7 bases to trimming and J lost 0 bases, with 7 bases between them. Looked up from germline, CDR1 is MDHEN and CDR2 is SYDVKM. CDR3 in amino acids: CASTVGSYNEQFF. CDR3 nucleotides: TGTGCCAGCACCGTCGGCTCCTACAATGAGCAGTTCTTC.

This chain connects TRBV27 to TRBJ2-3; TRBD1 or TRBD2 may be the D gene (5 bases each). CDR1 and CDR2 from the germline V gene are MNHEY and SMNVEV (reference sequence). The length of the CDR3 is 15 residues. V lost 0 bases, J lost 7 bases, and 14 bases lay in between. In nucleotides, the CDR3 is TGTGCCAGCAGTTTATCAGGGACCCTTGCAAATACGCAGTATTTT. Translation: CASSLSGTLANTQYF.

The V gene is TRBV15, the J gene TRBJ2-1, with TRBD1 matching 12 bases. V shed 3 bases, J shed 9 bases, and the junction held 9 bases outside the gene matches. Germline V gene sequence: CDR1 LNHNV, CDR2 YYDKDF (reference sequence). CDR3 size: 16 residues. CDR3 DNA sequence: TGTGCCACCAGCAGTGGGACAGGGGGCGTATATAGTGAGCAGTTCTTC. It yields the protein CATSSGTGGVYSEQFF.

V usage is TRBV4-2 and J usage is TRBJ1-1; D is unresolved. The length of the CDR3 is 15 residues. Germline CDR1 and CDR2: LGHNA and YNFKEQ. Trimming cost V 0 bases and J 1 base, with 9 bases left between them. In DNA form, the CDR3 reads TGTGCCAGCAGCCAAGAAAAGCGGGAGAACACTGAAGCTTTCTTT. Amino acid sequence: CASSQEKRENTEAFF.

The chain carries TRBV6-1 and TRBJ2-7; D ambiguous. Trimming removed 4 bases from V and 7 bases from J, with 11 bases in between. The CDR3 extends over 12 amino acids. From germline, CDR1 is MNHNS and CDR2 SASEGT. CDR3 coding DNA: TGTGCCAGCAGTGCAGGCCCGGTGGAGCAGTACTTC. Its translation is CASSAGPVEQYF.

The rearrangement uses TRBV7-6 and TRBJ2-7; D is uncertain. CDR3 length equals 15 residues. The ends were cut back, 1 base at V and 7 bases at J, with 17 bases in the middle. CDR1 is SGHVS and CDR2 is FNYEAQ in the germline V gene. CDR3 in amino acids: CASSLGLGWEGEQYF. DNA of the CDR3: TGTGCCAGCAGCTTAGGGTTGGGGTGGGAAGGGGAGCAGTACTTC.

This rearrangement joins TRBV2 to TRBJ1-4; no firm D call. CDR1 is SNHLY and CDR2 is FYNNEI in the germline V gene. The V gene lost 7 bases and the J gene lost 16 bases, with 7 bases spanning the gap. CDR3 length: 8 amino acids. CDR3 bases: TGTGCCAGCACGGACTCGTTTTTT. Amino acids: CASTDSFF.

The chain employs TRBV6-6 and TRBJ1-1; no clear D gene. Trimming shortened V by 2 bases and J by 2 bases, and 6 bases separated the two germline ends. Germline assignment: CDR1 MNHNY and CDR2 SVGAGI (reference sequence). CDR3 length: 13 amino acids. The CDR3 spells CASSYGRNTEAFF. DNA for the CDR3: TGTGCCAGCAGTTACGGCCGTAACACTGAAGCTTTCTTT.

This chain connects TRBV27 to TRBJ2-7; tentative D call: TRBD2 (6 bases). This CDR3 is built from 17 residues. Trimming cost V 5 bases and J 0 bases, with 20 bases left between them. Germline V gives CDR1 MNHEY, CDR2 SMNVEV (reference sequence). The CDR3 DNA is TGTGCCAGCAGTCGGACCCCCCTTAGCGGCGACTCCTACGAGCAGTACTTC. This codes for CASSRTPLSGDSYEQYF.

V usage is TRBV6-5 and J usage is TRBJ1-4; D unclear. The CDR3 has 11 amino acids. Germline V gene lookup returns CDR1 MNHEY and CDR2 SVGAGI. The germline V and J ends were trimmed by 5 bases and 8 bases, with 6 bases remaining between them. CDR3: CASSEGEKLFF. The DNA for the CDR3 is TGTGCCAGCAGTGAAGGCGAAAAACTGTTTTTT.

The chain joins TRBV28 to TRBJ1-6, with D possibly being TRBD1 (6 bases). Trimming stripped 5 bases from V and 9 bases from J, with 14 bases between. Germline V gene data show CDR1 as MDHEN and CDR2 as SYDVKM. The CDR3 totals 14 residues. CDR3 bases: TGTGCCAGCAGTCCGGGACAACGTTCTTCACCCCTCCACTTT. Its translation is CASSPGQRSSPLHF.